This paragraph reports one T cell receptor (beta chain). The antigen remains undetermined. V shed 1 base, J shed 0 bases, and the junction held 8 bases outside the gene matches. CDR3 length: 17 residues. Germline values: CDR1 SGHAT, CDR2 FQNNGV. This sample stems from a study of CD8+ T cells in alopecia areata. Study as a whole: Twice daily, treated patients received 5 to 10 mg of oral tofacitinib.

RNA was isolated and reverse transcribed to cDNA, the sequencing template. Profiling relied on immunoSEQ multiplex PCR, and the TCRdb table lists in-frame clones only, not all of them. The sample lists some 51,000 clones, 96% occurring once. Findings of the study overall: Although TCR sharing was seen in mice, sharing across patients was less clear, possibly for HLA-related reasons.

The receptor was isolated from a human donor with alopecia areata. The chain combines TRBV11-2 with TRBJ2-7, with 8 bases identical to TRBD2. Sequencing was performed on CD8+ T cells sorted from blood, taken at week 0. The chain's CDR3 is CASSLVVGGAASYEQYF. The CDR3 coding sequence is TGTGCCAGCAGCTTAGTCGTCGGGGGGGCCGCCTCCTACGAGCAGTACTTC.